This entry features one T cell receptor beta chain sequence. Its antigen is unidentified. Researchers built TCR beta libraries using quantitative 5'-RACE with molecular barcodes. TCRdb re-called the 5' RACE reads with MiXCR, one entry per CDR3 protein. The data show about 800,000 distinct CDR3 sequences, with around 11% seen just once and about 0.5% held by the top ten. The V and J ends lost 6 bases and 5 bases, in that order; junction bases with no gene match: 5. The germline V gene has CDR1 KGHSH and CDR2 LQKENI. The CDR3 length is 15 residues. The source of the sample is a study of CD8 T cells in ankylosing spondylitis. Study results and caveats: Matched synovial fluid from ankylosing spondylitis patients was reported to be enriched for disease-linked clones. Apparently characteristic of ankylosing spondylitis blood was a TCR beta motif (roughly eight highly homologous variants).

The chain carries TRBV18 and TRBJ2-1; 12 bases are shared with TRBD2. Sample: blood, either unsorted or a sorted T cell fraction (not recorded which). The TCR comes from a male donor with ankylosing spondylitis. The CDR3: CASSQGLAGHNEQFF. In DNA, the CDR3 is TGTGCCAGCTCCCAGGGACTAGCGGGTCACAATGAGCAGTTCTTC.